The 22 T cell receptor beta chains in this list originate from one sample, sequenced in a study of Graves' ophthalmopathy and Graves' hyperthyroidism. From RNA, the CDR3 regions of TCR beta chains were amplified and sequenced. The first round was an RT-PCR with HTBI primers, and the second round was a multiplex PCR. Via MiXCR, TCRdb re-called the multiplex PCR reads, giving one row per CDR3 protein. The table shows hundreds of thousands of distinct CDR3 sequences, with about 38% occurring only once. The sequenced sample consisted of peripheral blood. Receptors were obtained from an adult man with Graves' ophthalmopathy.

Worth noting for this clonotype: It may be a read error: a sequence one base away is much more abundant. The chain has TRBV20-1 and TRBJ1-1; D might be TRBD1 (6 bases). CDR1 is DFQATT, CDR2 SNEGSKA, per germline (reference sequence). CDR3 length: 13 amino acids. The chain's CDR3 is CSATRRGNTEALF. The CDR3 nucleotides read TGCAGTGCTACGCGTAGGGGGAACACTGAAGCTCTCTTT.

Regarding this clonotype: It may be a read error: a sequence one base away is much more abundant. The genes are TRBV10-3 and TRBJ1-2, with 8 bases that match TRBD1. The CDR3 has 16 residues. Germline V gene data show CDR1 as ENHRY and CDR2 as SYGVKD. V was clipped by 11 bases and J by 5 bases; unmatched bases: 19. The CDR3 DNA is TGTGCCGGCAGTTACGACAGGGGACCACCTGGGTATGGCTACACCTTC. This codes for CAGSYDRGPPGYGYTF.

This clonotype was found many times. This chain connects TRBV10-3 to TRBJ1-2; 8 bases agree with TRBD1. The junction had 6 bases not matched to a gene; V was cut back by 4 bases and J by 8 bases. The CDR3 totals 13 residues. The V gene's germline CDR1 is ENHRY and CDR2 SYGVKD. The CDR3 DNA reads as TGTGCCATCAGTGCGGCAGGGGGCGACGGCTACACCTTC. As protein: CAISAAGGDGYTF.

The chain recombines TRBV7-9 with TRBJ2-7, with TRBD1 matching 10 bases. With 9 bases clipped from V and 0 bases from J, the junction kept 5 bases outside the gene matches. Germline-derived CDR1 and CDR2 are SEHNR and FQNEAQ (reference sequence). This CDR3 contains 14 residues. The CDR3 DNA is TGTGCCAGTGGGACAGGGGACTCCTCCTACGAGCAGTACTTC. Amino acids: CASGTGDSSYEQYF.

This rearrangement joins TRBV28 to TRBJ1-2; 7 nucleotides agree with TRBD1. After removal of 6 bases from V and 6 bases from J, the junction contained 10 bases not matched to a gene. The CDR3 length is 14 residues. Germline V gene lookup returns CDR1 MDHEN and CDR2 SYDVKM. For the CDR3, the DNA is TGTGCCAGCAGCATCCCGGCAGGGGGGAATGGCTACACCTTC. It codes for CASSIPAGGNGYTF.

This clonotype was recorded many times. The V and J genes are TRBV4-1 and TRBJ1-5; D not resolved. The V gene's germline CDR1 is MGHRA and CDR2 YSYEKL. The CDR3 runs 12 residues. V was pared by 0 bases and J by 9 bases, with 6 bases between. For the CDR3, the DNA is TGCGCCAGCAGCCAAGACGGCGGGCCCCAGCATTTT. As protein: CASSQDGGPQHF.

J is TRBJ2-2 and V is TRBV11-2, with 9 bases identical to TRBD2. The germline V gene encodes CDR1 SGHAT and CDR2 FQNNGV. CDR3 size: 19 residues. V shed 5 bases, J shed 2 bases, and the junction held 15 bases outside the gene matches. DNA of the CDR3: TGTGCCAGCAGCGCCTACCGGGTAGTAGCGGGGGCAAACACCGGGGAGCTGTTTTTT. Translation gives CASSAYRVVAGANTGELFF.

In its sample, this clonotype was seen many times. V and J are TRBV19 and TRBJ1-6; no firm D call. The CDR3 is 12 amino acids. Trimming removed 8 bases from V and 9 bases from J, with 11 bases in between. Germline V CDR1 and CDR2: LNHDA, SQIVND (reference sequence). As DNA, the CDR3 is TGTGCCAGTGCTAGGGCGGGTTCACCCCTCCACTTT. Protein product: CASARAGSPLHF.

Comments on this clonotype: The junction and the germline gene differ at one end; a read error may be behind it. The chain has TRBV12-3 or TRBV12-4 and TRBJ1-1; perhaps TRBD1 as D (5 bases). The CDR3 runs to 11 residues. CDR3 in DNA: TGTGTCAGCTCCAAGGGGCCTGAAGCTTTCTTT. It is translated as CVSSKGPEAFF.

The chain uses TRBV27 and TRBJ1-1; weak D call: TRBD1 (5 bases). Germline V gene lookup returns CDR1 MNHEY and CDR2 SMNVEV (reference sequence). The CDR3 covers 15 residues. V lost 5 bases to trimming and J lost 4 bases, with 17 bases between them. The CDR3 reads CASSLTGPWGTEAFF. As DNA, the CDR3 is TGTGCCAGCAGTCTTACGGGGCCCTGGGGCACTGAAGCTTTCTTT.

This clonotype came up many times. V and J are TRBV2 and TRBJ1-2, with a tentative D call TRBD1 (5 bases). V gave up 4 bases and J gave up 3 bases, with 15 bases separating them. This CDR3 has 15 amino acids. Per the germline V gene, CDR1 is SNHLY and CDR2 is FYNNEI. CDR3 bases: TGTGCCAGCAGTGGGCCCCAGGGCCCACACTATGGCTACACCTTC. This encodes CASSGPQGPHYGYTF.

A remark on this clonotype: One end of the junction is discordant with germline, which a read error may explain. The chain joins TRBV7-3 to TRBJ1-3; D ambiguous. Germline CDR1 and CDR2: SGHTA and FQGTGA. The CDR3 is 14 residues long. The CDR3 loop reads CASSFGSRGNTTYF. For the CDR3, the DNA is TGTGCCAGCAGCTTCGGTTCTCGTGGAAACACCACATATTTT.

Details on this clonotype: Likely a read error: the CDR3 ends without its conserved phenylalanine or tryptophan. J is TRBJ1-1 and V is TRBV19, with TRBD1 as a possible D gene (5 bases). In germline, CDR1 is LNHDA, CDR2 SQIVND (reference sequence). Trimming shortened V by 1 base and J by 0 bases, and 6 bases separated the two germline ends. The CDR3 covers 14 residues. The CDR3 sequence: CASSIGGMNTEAFS. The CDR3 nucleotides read TGTGCCAGTAGTATAGGGGGCATGAACACTGAAGCTTTCTCT.

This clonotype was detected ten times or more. This CDR3 is CASSPPRQGASYGYTF. As DNA, the CDR3 is TGTGCCAGTAGCCCCCCTCGTCAGGGGGCGAGCTATGGCTACACCTTC. The chain combines TRBV19 with TRBJ1-2, with TRBD1 identical over 8 bases. The CDR3 contains 16 residues. Germline V gene sequence: CDR1 LNHDA, CDR2 SQIVND (reference sequence). Germline trimming cut 6 bases from V and 4 bases from J; bases unmatched to any gene: 13.

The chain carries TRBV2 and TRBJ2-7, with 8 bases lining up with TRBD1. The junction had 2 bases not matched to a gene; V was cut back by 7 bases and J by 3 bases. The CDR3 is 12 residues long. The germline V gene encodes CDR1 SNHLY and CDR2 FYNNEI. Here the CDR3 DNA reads TGTGCCAGCATGGGGACAGGCTACGAGCAGTACTTC. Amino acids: CASMGTGYEQYF. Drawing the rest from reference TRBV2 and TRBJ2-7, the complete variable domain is EPEVTQTPSHQVTQMGQEVILRCVPISNHLYFYWYRQILGQKVEFLVSFYNNEISEKSEIFDDQFSVERPDGSNFTLKIRSTKLEDSAMYFCASMGTGYEQYFGPGTRLTVT.

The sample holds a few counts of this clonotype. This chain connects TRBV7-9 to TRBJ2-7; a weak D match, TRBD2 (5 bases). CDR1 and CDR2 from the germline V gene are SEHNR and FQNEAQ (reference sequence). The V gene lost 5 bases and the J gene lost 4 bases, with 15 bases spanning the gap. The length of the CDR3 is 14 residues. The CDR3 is CASSISRRTYEQYF. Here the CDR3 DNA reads TGTGCCAGCAGCATTAGCCGGAGGACGTACGAGCAGTACTTC.

CDR3 sequence reads: CSARSSGGQETQYF. For the CDR3, the DNA is TGCAGTGCTAGAAGTTCGGGAGGCCAAGAGACCCAGTACTTC. The V gene is TRBV29-1, the J gene TRBJ2-5, with 7 bases matching TRBD2. CDR1 is SQVTM, CDR2 ANQGSEA, per germline. The CDR3 is 14 residues long.

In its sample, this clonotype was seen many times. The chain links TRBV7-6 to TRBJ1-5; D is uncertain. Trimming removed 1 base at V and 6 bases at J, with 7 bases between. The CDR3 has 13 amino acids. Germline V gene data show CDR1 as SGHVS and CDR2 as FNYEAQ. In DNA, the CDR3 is TGTGCCAGCAGCTTAGGAGGCATTCAGCCCCAGCATTTT. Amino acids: CASSLGGIQPQHF. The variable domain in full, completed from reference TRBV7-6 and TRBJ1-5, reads GAGVSQSPRYKVTKRGQDVALRCDPISGHVSLYWYRQALGQGPEFLTYFNYEAQQDKSGLPNDRFSAERPEGSISTLTIQRTEQRDSAMYRCASSLGGIQPQHFGDGTRLSIL.

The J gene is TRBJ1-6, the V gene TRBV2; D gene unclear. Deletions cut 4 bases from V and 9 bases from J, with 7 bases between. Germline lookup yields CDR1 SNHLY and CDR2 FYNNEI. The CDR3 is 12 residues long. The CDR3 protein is CASSAVTSPLHF. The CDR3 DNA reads TGTGCCAGCAGTGCCGTCACTTCACCCCTCCACTTT.

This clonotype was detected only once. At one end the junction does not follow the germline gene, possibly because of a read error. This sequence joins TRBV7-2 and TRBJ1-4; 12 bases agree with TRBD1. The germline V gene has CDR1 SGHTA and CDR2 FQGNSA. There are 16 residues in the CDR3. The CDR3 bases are TGCGCCAGCACCCAACCTCCTAGGGACAGGGGGCGAAAACTGTTTTTT. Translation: CASTQPPRDRGRKLFF.

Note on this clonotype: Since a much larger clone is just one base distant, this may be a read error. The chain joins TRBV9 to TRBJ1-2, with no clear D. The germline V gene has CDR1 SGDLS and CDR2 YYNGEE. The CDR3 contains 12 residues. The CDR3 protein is CAGSVDGYDYTF. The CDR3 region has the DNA TGTGCCGGCAGCGTAGACGGCTATGACTACACCTTC. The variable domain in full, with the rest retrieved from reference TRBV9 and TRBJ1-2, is DSGVTQTPKHLITATGQRVTLRCSPRSGDLSVYWYQQSLDQGLQFLIQYYNGEERAKGNILERFSAQQFPDLHSELNLSSLELGDSALYFCAGSVDGYDYTFGSGTRLTVV.

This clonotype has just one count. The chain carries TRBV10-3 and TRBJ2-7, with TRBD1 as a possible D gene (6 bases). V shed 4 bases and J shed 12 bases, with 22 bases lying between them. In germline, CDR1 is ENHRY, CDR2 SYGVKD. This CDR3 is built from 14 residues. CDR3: CAISGAGDDSLRYF. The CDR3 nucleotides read TGTGCCATCAGTGGGGCAGGGGACGACTCTTTGAGGTACTTC.